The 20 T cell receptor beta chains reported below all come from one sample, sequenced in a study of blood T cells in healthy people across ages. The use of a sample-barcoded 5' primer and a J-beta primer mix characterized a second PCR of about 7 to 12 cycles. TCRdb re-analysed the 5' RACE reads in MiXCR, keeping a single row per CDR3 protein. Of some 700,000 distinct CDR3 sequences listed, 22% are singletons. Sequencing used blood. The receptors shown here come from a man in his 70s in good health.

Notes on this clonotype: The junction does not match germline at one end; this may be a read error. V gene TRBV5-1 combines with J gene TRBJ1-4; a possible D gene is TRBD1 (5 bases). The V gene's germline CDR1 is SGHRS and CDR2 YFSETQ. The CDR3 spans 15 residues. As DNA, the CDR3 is TGCGTCAGCAGCTTGGTGACAGCAACTAATGAAAAACTGTTTTTT. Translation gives CVSSLVTATNEKLFF.

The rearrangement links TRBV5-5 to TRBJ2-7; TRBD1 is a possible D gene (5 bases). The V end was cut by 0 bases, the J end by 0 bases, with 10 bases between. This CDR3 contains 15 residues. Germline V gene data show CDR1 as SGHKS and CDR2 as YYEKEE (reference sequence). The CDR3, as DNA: TGTGCCAGCAGCTTGGGGCCAGGGATCTCCTACGAGCAGTACTTC. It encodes CASSLGPGISYEQYF.

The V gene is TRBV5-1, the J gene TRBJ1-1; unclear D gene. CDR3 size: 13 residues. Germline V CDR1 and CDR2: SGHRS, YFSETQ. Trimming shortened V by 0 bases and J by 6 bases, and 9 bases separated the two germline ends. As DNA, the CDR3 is TGCGCCAGCAGCTTGGCCCCAGGCCCTGAAGCTTTCTTT. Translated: CASSLAPGPEAFF.

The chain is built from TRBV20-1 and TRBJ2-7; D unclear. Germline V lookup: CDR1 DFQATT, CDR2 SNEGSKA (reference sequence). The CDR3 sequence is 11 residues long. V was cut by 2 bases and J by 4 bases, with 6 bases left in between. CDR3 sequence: CSARIGYEQYF. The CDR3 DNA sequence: TGCAGTGCTAGAATCGGGTACGAGCAGTACTTC.

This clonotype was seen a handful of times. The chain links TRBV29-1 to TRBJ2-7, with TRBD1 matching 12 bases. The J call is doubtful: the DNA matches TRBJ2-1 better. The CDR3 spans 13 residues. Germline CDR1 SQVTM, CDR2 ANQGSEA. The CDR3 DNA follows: TGCAGCGTGGGACAGGGGGCGCGCAATGAGCAGTTCTTC. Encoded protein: CSVGQGARNEQFF.

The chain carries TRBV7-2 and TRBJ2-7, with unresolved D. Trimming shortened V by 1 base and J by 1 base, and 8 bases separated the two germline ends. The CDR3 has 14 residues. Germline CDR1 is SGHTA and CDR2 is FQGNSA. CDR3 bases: TGTGCCAGCAGCTTAGGGTGGGGTTCCTACGAGCAGTACGTC. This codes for CASSLGWGSYEQYV.

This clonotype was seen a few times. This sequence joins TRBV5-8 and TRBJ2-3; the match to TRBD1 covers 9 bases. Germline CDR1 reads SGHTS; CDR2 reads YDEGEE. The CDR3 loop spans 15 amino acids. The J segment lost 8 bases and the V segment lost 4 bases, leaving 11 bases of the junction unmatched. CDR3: CASSRTGTGYGTQYF. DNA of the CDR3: TGTGCCAGCAGCCGGACCGGGACAGGGTATGGTACGCAGTATTTT.

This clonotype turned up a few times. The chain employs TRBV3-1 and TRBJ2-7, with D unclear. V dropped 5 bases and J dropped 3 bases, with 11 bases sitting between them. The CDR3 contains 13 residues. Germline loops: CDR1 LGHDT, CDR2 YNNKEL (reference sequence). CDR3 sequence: CASSGGWFYEQYF. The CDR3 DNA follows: TGTGCCAGCAGCGGTGGTTGGTTCTACGAGCAGTACTTC.

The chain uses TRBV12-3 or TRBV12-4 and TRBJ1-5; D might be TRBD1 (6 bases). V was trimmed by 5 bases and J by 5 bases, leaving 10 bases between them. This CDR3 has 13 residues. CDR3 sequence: CASSRQAHQPQHF. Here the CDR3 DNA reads TGTGCCAGCAGTCGACAGGCCCATCAGCCCCAGCATTTT.

The CDR3 sequence: CASSSGSGRTDTQYF. In DNA, the CDR3 is TGTGCCAGCAGCTCAGGAAGTGGGCGCACAGATACGCAGTATTTT. The rearrangement links TRBV7-9 to TRBJ2-3; no clear D gene. This CDR3 is built from 15 residues. Between the trimmed V and J ends, which lost 4 bases and 1 base, there was a span of 12 bases. The V gene's germline CDR1 is SEHNR and CDR2 FQNEAQ (reference sequence).

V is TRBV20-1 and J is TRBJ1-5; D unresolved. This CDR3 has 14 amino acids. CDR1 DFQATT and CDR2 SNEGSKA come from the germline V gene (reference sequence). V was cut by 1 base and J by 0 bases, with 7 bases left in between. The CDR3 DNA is TGCAGTGCTAGAGGACACTCTAGCAATCAGCCCCAGCATTTT. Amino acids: CSARGHSSNQPQHF.

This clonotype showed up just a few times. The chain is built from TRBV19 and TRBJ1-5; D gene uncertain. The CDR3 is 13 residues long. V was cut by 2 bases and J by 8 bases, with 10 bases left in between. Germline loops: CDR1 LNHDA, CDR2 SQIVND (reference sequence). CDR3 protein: CASSIWPEEPQHF. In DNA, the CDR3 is TGTGCCAGTAGTATATGGCCCGAAGAGCCCCAGCATTTT.

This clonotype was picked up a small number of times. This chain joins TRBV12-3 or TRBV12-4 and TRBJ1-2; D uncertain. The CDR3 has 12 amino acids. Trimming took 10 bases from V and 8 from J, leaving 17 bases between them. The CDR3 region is CAIQTVGSGYTF. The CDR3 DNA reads TGTGCCATCCAAACAGTGGGGTCCGGCTACACCTTC.

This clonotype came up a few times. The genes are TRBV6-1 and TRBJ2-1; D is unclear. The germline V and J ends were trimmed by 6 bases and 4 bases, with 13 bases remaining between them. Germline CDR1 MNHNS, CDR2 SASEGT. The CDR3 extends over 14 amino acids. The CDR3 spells CASRRDFGYNEQFF. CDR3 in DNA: TGTGCCAGCAGGAGAGACTTTGGATACAATGAGCAGTTCTTC.

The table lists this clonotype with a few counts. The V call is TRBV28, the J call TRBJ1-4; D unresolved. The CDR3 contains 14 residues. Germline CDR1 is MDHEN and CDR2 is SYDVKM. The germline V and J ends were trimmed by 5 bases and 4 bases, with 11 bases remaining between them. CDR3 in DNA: TGTGCCAGCAGTGGCAAGGGTGGTAATGAAAAACTGTTTTTT. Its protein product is CASSGKGGNEKLFF.

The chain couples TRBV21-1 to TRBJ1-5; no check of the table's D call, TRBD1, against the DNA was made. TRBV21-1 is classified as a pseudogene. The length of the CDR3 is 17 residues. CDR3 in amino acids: CASSWTGRGNSNQPQHF. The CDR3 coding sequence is TGTGCCAGCAGCTGGACAGGGCGGGGTAATAGCAATCAGCCCCAGCATTTT.

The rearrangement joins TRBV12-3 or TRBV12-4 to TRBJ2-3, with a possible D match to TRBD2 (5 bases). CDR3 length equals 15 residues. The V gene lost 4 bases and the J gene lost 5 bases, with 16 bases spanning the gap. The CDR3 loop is CASSSWSSVGDTQYF. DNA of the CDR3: TGTGCCAGCAGTTCCTGGAGTAGCGTGGGAGATACGCAGTATTTT.

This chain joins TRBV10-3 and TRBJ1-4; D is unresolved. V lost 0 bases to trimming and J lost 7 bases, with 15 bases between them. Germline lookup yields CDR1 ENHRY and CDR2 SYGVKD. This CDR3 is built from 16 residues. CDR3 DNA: TGTGCCATCAGTGAGTCGAAGGACCTGCGGACTGAAAAACTGTTTTTT. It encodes CAISESKDLRTEKLFF.

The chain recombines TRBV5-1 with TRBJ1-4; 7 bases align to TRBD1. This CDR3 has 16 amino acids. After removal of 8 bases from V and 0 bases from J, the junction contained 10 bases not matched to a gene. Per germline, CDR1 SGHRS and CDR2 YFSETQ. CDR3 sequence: CASYRGDSATNEKLFF. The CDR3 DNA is TGCGCCAGTTACCGGGGGGACAGCGCAACTAATGAAAAACTGTTTTTT.

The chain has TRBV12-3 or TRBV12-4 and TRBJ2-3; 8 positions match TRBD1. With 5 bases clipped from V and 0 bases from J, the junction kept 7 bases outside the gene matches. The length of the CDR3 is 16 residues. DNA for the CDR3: TGTGCCAGCAGTCCCCGGACAGGGCGGAGCACAGATACGCAGTATTTT. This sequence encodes CASSPRTGRSTDTQYF.